This T cell receptor (beta chain) was captured in a study of blood T cells in healthy people across ages. Points from the study as a whole: Estimates based on one million T cells were treated as lower bounds.

The CDR3 runs to 16 residues. V was pared by 6 bases and J by 0 bases, with 8 bases of the junction left unmatched. The germline V gene has CDR1 MNHEY and CDR2 SVGEGT. In its sample, this clonotype was seen a few times. Its antigen is not known. It was with a sample-barcoded 5' primer and a J-beta primer mix that a second PCR of roughly 7 to 11 cycles was run. Every cDNA molecule carried a tag from a template-switch adaptor bearing 12 random nucleotides. The yield of each sample was at least 2.5 million CDR3-containing paired-end reads. TCRdb re-analysed the 5' RACE reads in MiXCR, keeping a single row per CDR3 protein. Among approximately 1.5 million distinct CDR3 sequences, approximately 43% were seen once, and the ten largest hold 4%.

The material sequenced was blood. This chain uses TRBV6-2 or TRBV6-3 with TRBJ2-1; 7 nucleotides align to TRBD2. The source of this sequence is a young woman in good health. CDR3 in DNA: TGTGCCAGCAGAATGCCAGCGGGGAGCTCCTACAATGAGCAGTTCTTC. It is translated as CASRMPAGSSYNEQFF.